This TCR beta chain came from a study of cytomegalovirus exposure and HLA in healthy donors. This clone turned up a few times. This CDR3 has 13 residues. Trimming left V 4 bases short and J 9 bases short, with 13 bases between. The germline V gene has CDR1 LGHNT and CDR2 FRNRAP. PCR involved 60 Vbeta and 13 Jbeta primers. In the study's own analysis: A later analysis tallied roughly 77 million unique TCR beta chains, around 9.9 million of them shared. Clones were sequenced by immunoSEQ multiplex PCR, and TCRdb holds only the in-frame ones, with some missing. V, J and clone size are those of that table, while D and trimming were read from the DNA. The table shows under 130,000 clones, with about an eighth occurring only once.

The sample consisted of PBMCs. The origin of this receptor is a middle-aged man in good health and CMV-seropositive. V gene TRBV12-5 combines with J gene TRBJ2-1; D is unclear. The CDR3 spells CASGSGGDVEQFF. The DNA for the CDR3 is TGTGCTAGTGGTTCTGGTGGAGACGTTGAGCAGTTCTTC.